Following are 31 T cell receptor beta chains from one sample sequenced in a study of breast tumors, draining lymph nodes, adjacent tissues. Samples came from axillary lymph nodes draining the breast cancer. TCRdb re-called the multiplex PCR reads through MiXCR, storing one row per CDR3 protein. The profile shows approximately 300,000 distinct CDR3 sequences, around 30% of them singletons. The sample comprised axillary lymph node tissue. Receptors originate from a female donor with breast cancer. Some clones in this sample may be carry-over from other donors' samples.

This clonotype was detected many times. CDR3 sequence (DNA): TGTGCCAGTAGTATAGTCACGGCCCCGGGCGAGCAGTACTTC. Protein product: CASSIVTAPGEQYF. V gene TRBV19 combines with J gene TRBJ2-7; D gene unclear. CDR1 and CDR2 from the germline V gene are LNHDA and SQIVND (reference sequence). The CDR3 has 14 amino acids. Between the trimmed V and J ends, which lost 1 base and 6 bases, there was a span of 13 bases.

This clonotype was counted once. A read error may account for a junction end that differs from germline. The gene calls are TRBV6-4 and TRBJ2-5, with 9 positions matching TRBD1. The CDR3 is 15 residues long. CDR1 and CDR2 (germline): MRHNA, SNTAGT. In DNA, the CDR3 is TGTGCCGGCAGTCCCGGGACAGGGAGAGGGGAGACCCAGTACTTC. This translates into CAGSPGTGRGETQYF.

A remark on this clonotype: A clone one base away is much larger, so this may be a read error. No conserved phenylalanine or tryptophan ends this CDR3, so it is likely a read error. The CDR3 sequence: CASSASIEQFY. The CDR3 DNA is TGTGCCAGCAGCGCCTCTATTGAGCAGTTCTAC. V usage is TRBV11-3 and J usage is TRBJ2-1; no firm D call. CDR3 length: 11 residues. V dropped 5 bases and J dropped 9 bases, with 8 bases sitting between them. From germline, CDR1 is SGHNT and CDR2 YENEEA.

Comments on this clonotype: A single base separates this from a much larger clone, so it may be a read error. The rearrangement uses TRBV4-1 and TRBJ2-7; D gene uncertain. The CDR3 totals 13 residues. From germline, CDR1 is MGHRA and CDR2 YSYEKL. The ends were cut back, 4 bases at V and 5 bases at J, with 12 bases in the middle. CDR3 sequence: CASSRDRSDEQYF. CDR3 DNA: TGCGCCAGCAGCCGGGATAGGTCCGACGAGCAGTACTTC.

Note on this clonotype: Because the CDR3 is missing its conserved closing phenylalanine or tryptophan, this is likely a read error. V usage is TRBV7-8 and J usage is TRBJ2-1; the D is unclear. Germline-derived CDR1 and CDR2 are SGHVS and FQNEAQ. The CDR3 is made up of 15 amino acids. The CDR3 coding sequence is TGTGCCAGCAGCCTCCTAGACCGCTCCTACAATAAGCAGTTCCTC. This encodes CASSLLDRSYNKQFL.

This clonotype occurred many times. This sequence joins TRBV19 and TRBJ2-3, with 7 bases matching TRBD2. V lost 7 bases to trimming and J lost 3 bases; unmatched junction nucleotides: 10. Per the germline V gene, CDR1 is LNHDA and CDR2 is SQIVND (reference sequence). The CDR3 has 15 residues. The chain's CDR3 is CASKPAGRFTDTQYF. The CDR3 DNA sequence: TGTGCCAGTAAACCAGCGGGAAGGTTTACAGATACGCAGTATTTT.

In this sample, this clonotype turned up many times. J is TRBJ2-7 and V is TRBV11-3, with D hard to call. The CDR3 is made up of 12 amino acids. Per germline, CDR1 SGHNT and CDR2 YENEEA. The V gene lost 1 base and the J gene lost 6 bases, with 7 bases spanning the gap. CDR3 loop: CASSLVPLEQYF. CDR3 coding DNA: TGTGCCAGCAGCTTAGTTCCCCTCGAGCAGTACTTC.

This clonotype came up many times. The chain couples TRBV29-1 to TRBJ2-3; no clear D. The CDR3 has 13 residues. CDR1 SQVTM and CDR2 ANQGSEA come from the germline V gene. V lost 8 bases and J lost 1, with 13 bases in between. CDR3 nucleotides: TGCAGCCTCCAGGCGCTAGGCACAGATACGCAGTATTTT. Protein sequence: CSLQALGTDTQYF.

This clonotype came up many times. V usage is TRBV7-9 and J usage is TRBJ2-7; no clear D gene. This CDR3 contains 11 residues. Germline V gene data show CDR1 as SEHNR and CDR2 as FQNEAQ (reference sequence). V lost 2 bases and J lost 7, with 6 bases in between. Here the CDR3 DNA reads TGTGCCAGCAGCTTAAAAATTGAGCAGTACTTC. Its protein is CASSLKIEQYF.

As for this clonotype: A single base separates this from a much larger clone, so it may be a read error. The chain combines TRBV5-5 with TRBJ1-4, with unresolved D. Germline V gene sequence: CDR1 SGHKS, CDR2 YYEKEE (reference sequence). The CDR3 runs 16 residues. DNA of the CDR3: TGTGCCAGCAGCTTGAGGGTAATCGCAACTAATGAAAAACTGTCTTTT. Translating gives CASSLRVIATNEKLSF. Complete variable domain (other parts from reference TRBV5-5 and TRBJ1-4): DAGVTQSPTHLIKTRGQQVTLRCSPISGHKSVSWYQQVLGQGPQFIFQYYEKEERGRGNFPDRFSARQFPNYSSELNVNALLLGDSALYLCASSLRVIATNEKLSFGSGTQLSVL.

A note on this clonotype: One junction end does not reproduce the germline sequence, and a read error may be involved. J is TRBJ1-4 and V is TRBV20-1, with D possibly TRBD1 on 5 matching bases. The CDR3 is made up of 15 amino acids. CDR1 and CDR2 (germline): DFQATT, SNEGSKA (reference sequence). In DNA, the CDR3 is TGCAGTGCTATCGACAGCCTCGCAACTAATGAAGAACTGTTTTTT. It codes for CSAIDSLATNEELFF.

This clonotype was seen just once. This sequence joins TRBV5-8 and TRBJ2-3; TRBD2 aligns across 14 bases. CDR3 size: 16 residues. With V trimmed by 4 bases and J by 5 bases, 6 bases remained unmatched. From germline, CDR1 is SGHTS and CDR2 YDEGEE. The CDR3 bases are TGTGCCAGCAGCGCGGGACTAGCGGGAGTTAAAGATACGCAGTATTTT. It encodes CASSAGLAGVKDTQYF.

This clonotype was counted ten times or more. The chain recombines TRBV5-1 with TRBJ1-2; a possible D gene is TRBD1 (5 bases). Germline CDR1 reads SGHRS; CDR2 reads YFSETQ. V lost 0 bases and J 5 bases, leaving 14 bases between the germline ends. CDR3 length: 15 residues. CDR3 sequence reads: CASSLVDNRGYGYTF. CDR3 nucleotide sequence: TGCGCCAGCAGCTTGGTGGACAACCGTGGTTATGGCTACACCTTC. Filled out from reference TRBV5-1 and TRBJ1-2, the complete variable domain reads KAGVTQTPRYLIKTRGQQVTLSCSPISGHRSVSWYQQTPGQGLQFLFEYFSETQRNKGNFPGRFSGRQFSNSRSEMNVSTLELGDSALYLCASSLVDNRGYGYTFGSGTRLTVV.

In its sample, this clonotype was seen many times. CDR3 nucleotide sequence: TGTGCCAGCAGCCCTCCTGGGGAGACCCAGTACTTC. As protein: CASSPPGETQYF. The rearrangement links TRBV12-3 or TRBV12-4 to TRBJ2-5; D gene ambiguous. V lost 6 bases and J lost 5, with 10 bases in between. CDR3 length: 12 residues.

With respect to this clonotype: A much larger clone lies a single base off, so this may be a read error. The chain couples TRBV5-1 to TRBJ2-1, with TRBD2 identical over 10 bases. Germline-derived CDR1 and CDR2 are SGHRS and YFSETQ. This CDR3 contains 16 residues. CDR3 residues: CAGSGTSGRATNEQFF. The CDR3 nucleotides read TGCGCCGGCAGCGGGACGAGCGGGAGGGCCACCAATGAGCAGTTCTTC. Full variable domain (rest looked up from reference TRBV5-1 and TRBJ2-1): KAGVTQTPRYLIKTRGQQVTLSCSPISGHRSVSWYQQTPGQGLQFLFEYFSETQRNKGNFPGRFSGRQFSNSRSEMNVSTLELGDSALYLCAGSGTSGRATNEQFFGPGTRLTVL.

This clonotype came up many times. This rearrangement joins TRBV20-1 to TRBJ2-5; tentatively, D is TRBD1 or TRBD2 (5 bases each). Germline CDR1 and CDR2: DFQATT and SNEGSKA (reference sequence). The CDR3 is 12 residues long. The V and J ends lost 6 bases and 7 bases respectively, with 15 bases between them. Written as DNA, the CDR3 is TGCAGTGCCAGGGAGACAGTGGGGACCCAGTACTTC. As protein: CSARETVGTQYF.

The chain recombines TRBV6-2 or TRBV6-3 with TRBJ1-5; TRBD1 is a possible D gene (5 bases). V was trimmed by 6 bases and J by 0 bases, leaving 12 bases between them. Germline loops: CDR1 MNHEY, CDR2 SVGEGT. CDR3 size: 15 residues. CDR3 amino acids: CASRPRGDSNQPQHF. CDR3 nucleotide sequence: TGTGCCAGCAGGCCACGGGGGGATAGCAATCAGCCCCAGCATTTT.

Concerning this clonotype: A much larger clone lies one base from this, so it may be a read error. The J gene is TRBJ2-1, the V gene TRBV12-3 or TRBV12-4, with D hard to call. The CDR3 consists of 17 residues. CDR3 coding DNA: TGTGCCAGCAGTTTAGCGGGCACCCTTACGGGCTACAATGAGCGGTTCTTC. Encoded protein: CASSLAGTLTGYNERFF.

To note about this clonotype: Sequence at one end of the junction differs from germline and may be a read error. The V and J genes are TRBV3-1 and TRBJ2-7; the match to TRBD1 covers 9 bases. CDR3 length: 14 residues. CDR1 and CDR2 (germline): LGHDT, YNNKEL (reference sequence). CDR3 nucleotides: TGTGCCAGCAGCCCCGGGACAGGGTTGTACGGGCAGTACTTC. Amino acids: CASSPGTGLYGQYF.

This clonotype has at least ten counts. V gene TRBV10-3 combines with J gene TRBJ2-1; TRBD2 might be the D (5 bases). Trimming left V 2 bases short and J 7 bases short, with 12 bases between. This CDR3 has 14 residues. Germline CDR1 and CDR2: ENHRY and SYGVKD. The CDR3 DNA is TGTGCCATCAGTGAGGGGGAGCTCCTAAATGAGCAGTTCTTC. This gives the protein CAISEGELLNEQFF.

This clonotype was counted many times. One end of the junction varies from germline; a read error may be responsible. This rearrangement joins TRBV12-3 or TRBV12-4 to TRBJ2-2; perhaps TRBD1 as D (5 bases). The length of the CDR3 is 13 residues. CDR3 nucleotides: TGTGCCAGCAATTTAACAGGCACCGGGGAGCTGTTTTTT. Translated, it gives CASNLTGTGELFF.

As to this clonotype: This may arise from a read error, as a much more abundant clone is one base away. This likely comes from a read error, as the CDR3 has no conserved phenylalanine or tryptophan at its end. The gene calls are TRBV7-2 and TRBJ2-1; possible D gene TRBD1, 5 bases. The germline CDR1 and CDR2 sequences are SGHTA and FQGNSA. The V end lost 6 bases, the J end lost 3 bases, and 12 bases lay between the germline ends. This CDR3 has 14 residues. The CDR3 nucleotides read TGTGCCAGCAGAGGGGCACAGAACTACAATGAGCAGTTCCTC. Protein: CASRGAQNYNEQFL.

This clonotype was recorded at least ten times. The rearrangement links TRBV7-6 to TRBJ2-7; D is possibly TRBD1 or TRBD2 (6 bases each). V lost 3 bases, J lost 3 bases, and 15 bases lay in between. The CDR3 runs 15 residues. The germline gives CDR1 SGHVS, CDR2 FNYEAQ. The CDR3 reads CASSFGGGGLYEQYF. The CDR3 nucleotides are TGTGCCAGCAGCTTCGGAGGAGGGGGGCTCTACGAGCAGTACTTC.

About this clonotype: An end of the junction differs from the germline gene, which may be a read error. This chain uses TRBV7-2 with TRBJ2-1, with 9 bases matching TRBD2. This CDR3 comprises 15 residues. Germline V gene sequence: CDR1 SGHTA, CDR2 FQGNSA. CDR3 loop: CASSRGLAGGAEQLF. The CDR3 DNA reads TGTGCCAGCAGCCGGGGACTAGCAGGAGGGGCTGAGCAGCTCTTC.

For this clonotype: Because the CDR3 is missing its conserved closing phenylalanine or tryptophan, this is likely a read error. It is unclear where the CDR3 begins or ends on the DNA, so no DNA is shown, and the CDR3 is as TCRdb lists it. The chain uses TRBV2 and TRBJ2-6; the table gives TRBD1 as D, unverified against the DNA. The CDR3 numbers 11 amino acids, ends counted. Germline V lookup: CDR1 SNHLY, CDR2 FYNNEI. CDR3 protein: CASSELRQPTS.

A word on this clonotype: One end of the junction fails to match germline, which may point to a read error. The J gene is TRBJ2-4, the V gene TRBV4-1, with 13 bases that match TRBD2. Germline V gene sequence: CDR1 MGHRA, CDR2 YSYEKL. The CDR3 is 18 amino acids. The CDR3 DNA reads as TGTGCCAGCAGCCCCCGGACTAGCGGGGGTGAGGCGAAAAACATTCAGTACTTC. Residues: CASSPRTSGGEAKNIQYF.

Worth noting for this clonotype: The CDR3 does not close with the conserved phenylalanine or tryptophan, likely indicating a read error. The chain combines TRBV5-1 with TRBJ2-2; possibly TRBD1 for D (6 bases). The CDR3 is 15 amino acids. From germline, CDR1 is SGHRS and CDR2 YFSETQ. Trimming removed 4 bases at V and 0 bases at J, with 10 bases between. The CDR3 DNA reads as TGCGCCAGCAGCCGGCAGGGGCCGAACACCGGGGAGCTGTTTTCT. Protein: CASSRQGPNTGELFS.

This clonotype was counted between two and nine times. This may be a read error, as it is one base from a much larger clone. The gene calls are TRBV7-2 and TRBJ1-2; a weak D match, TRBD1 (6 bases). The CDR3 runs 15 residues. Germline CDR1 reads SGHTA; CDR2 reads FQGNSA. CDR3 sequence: CASSFSDRSNYGYPF. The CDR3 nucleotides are TGTGCCAGCAGTTTTTCGGACAGATCTAACTATGGCTACCCCTTC.

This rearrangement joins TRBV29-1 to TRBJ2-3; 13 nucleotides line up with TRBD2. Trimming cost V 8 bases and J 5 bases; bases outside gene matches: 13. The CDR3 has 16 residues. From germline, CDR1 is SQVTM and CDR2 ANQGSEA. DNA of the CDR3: TGCAGCTTAGGGGCTGGACTAGCGGGAGTGTTAGATACGCAGTATTTT. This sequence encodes CSLGAGLAGVLDTQYF.

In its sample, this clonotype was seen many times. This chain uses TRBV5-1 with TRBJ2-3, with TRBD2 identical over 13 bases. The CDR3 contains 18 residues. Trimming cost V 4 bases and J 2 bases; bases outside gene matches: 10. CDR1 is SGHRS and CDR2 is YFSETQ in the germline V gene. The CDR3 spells CASSGGTSGTRVTDTQYF. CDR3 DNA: TGCGCCAGCAGCGGAGGGACTAGCGGGACTCGGGTCACAGATACGCAGTATTTT.

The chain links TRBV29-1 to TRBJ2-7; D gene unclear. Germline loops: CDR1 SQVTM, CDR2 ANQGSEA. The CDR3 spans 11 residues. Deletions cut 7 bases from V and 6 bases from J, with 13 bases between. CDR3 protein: CSGALGLEQYF. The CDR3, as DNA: TGCAGCGGCGCCCTAGGCCTCGAGCAGTACTTC.